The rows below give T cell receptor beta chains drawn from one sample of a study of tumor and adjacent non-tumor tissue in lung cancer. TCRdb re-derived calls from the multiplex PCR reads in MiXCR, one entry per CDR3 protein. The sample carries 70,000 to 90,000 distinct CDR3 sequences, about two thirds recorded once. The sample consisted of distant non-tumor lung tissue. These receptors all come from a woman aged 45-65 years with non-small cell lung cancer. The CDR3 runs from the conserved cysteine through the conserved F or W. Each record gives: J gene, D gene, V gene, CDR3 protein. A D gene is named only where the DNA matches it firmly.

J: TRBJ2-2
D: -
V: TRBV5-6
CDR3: CASSLLQGNTGELFF

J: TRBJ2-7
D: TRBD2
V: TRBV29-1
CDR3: CSVDGTSWGYDQYF

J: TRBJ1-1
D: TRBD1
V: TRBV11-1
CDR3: CTSMDRDDTEAFF

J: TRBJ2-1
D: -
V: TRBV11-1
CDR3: CASRSPMHAAYNEHFF

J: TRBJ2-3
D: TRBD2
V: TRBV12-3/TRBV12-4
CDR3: CASLAGVMDTQYF

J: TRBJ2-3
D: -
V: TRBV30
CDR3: CAWTIQGQITDTQYF

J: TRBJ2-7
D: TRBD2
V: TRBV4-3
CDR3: CASSQELAGYEQYF

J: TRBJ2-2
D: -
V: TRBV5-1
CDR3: CASSFWTWGDTSTGELFF

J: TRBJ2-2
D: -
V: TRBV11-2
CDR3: CASSLSLTGELFF

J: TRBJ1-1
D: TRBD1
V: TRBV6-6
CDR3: CATRGGLNTEAFF

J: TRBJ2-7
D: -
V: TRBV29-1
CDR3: CSVTVNIGQYF

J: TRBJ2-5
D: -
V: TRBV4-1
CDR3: CASSQVKRNGQETQYF

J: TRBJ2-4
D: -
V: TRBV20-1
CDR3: CSARPESGVDIQNF

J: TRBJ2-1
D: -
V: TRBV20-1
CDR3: CSALPRTWGYNEQFF

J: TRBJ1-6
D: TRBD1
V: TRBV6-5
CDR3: CASSYTTGEDSSPHF

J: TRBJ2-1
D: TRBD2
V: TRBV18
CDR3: CASSRTTSGCDEQFF

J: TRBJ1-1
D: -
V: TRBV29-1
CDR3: CSVLGDNAYTEDFF

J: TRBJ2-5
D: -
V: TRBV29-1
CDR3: CSVAGRAEGTQYF

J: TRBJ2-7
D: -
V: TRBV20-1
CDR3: CSARDSYGQYF

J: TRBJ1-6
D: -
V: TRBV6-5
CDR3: CASSQIGYDLHF

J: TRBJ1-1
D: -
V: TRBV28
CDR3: CASNSGVATEAFF

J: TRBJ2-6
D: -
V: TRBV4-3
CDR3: CASSQVNDGISGTNVLIF

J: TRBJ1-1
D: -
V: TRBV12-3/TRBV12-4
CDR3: CASSFSRTSSEAFF

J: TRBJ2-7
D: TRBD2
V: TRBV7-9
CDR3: CASILTSGSSYEQYF

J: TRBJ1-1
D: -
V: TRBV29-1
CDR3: CSVDGRKDAEAFF

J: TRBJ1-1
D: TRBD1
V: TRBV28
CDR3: CAGSSTHRGPQNTGAFF

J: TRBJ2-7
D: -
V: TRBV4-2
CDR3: CASRGGAGTHEQHF

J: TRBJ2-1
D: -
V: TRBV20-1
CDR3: CSASRRASYNEQFF

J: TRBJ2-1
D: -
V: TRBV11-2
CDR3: CASCSGHLAYNEQFF

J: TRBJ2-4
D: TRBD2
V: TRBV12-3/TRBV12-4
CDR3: CASSYGTETSDLNIQYF

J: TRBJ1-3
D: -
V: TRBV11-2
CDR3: CTSSLGRSSGTTIYF

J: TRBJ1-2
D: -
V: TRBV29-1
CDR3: CSVQGGRRYGYTF

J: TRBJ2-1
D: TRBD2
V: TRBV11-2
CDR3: CANSSRLAGDNEQFF

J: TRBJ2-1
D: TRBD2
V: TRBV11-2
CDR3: CASSLLLAGNEQFF

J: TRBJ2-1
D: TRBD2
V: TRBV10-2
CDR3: CASGTGTSGNNEQFF

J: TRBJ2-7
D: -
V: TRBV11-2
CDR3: CASNLDPSSNEQYF

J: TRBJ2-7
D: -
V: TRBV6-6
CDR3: CTSSYSRGGTGVNEQYF

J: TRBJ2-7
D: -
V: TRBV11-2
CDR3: CASMMKIGSSYEQYF

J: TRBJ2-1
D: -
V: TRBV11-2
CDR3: CASSLLAQYSEQSF

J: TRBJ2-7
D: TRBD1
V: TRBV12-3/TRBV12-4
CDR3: CASSSSTGVWQYF

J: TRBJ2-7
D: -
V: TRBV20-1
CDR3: CSVTSIDSYEQYF

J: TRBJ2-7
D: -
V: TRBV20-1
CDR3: CNANSEGTGYEQYF

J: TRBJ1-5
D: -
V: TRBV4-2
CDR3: CASSQETISNQPQHF

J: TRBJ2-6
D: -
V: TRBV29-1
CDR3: CSVREGANVLSF

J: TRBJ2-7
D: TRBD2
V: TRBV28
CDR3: CASNWTSETYEQYF

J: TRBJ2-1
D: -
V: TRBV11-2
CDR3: CASNFVADAYNEQFF

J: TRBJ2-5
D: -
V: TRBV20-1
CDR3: CSARDRRTSRRYRETQYF

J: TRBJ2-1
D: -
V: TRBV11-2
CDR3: CASSSDHQGWKFF

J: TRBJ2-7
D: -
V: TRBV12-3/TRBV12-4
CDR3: CASIPDRVYEQYF

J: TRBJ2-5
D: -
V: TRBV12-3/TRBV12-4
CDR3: CASNHPGTQETQYF

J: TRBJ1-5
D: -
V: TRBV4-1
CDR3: CASSQDDMPDNQPQHF

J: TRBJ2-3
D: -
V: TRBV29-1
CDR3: CSVVEGLTDTQFF

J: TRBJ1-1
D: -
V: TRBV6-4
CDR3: CASSDEGRNIEAFF

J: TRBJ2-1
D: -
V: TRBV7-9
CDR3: CASSWGYNEQFF